Given below is one TCR beta chain in context. Its antigen remains unidentified. Method: immunoSEQ multiplex PCR; TCRdb's copy keeps in-frame clones and lacks some. The repertoire holds roughly 70,000 clones, 75% to 90% seen once, with approximately 0.55% in the top ten. The source of the sample is a study of T cell clones after liver transplantation. Study as a whole: As an antigen-independent comparator, third-party-reactive TCRbeta sequences came from pre-transplant mixed lymphocyte reactions. Subjects received no induction therapy and standard immunosuppression until randomization at 12-24 months post-transplant.

Study results and caveats: Donor-reactive sequences fell more than third party-reactive ones, suggesting partial deletion. A significant post-transplant drop in circulating graft-donor-reactive CD4 TCRbeta sequences occurred in most of the 8 subjects.

Germline CDR1 is MDHEN and CDR2 is SYDVKM. The germline V and J ends were trimmed by 6 bases and 1 base, with 9 bases remaining between them. The CDR3 loop spans 13 amino acids. This sequence originates from a human donor who received a liver transplant. The chain joins TRBV28 to TRBJ1-1; D unresolved. The material sequenced was CD4+ T cells from blood, taken before liver transplant. The CDR3 DNA reads TGTGCCAGCAGGTGGATACCGAACACTGAAGCTTTCTTT. As protein: CASRWIPNTEAFF.